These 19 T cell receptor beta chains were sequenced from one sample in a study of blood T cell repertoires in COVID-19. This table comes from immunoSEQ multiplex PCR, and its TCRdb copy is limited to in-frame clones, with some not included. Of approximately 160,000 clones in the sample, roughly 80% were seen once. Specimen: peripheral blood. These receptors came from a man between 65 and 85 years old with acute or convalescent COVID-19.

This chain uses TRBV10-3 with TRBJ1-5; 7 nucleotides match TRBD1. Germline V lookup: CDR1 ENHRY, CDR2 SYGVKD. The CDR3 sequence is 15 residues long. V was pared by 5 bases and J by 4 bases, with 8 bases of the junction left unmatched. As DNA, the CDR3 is TGTGCCATCAGTACAGCCGGGACAGCTAATCAGCCCCAGCATTTT. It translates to CAISTAGTANQPQHF.

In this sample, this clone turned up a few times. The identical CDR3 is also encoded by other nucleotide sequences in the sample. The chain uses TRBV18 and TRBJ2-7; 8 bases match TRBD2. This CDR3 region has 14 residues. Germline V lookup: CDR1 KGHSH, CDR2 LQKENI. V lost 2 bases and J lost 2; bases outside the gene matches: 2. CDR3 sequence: CASSPDSGTYEQYF. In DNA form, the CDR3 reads TGTGCCAGCTCACCAGATAGCGGGACCTACGAGCAGTACTTC.

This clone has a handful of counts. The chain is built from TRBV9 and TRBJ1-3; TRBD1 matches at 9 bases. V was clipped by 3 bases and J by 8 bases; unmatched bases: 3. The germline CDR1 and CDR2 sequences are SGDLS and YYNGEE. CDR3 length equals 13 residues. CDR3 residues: CASSAGTGYTIYF. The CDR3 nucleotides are TGTGCCAGCAGCGCAGGGACAGGGTACACCATATATTTT.

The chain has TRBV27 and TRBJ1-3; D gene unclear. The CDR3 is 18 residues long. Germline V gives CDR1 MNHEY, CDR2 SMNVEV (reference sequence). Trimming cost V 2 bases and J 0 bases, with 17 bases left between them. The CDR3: CASSLNFAGRNSGNTIYF. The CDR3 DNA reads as TGTGCCAGCAGTTTAAATTTTGCGGGCAGGAACTCTGGAAACACCATATATTTT.

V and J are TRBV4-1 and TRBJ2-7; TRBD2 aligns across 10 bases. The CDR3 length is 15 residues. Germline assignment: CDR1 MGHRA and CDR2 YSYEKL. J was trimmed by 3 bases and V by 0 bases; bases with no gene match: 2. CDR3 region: CASSQEIAGGYEQYF. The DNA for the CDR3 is TGCGCCAGCAGCCAAGAAATAGCGGGGGGCTACGAGCAGTACTTC.

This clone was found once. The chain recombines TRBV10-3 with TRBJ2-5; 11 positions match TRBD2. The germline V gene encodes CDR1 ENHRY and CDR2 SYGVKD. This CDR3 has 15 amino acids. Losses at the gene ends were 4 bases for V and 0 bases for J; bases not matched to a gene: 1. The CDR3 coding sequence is TGTGCCATCAGTGGGGGACTAGCGGACCAAGAGACCCAGTACTTC. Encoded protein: CAISGGLADQETQYF.

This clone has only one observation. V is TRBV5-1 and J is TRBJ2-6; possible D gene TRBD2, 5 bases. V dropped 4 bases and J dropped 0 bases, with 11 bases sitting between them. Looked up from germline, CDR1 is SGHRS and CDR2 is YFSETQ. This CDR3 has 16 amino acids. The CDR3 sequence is CASSPGGLSGANVLTF. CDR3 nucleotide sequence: TGCGCCAGCAGCCCGGGCGGGCTCTCTGGGGCCAACGTCCTGACTTTC.

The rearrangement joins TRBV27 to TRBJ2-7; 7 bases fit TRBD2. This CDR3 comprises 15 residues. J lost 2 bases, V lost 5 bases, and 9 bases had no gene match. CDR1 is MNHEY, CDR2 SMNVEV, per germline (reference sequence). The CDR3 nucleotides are TGTGCCAGCAGTGGGGGGGGAGGGGTTCCCTACGAGCAGTACTTC. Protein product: CASSGGGGVPYEQYF.

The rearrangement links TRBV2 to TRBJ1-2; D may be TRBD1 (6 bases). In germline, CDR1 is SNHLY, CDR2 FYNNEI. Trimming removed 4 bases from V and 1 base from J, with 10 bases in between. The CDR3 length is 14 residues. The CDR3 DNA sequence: TGTGCCAGCAGTGGGGGGGGCATTAACTATGGCTACACCTTC. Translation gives CASSGGGINYGYTF.

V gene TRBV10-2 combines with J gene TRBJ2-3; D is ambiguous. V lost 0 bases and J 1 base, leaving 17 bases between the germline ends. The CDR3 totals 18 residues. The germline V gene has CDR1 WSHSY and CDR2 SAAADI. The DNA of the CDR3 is TGCGCCAGCAGTGAGTCCGGTTCAATGTCTATTGGCACAGATACGCAGTATTTT. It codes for CASSESGSMSIGTDTQYF.

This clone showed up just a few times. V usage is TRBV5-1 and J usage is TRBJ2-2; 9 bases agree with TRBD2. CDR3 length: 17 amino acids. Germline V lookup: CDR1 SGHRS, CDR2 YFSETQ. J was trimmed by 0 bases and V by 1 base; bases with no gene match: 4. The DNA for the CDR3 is TGCGCCAGCAGCTTGACTAGCGGGCCCGCGAACACCGGGGAGCTGTTTTTT. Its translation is CASSLTSGPANTGELFF.

The CDR3: CASSLEGSGGRSGLFF. The CDR3 DNA reads TGTGCCAGCAGCCTCGAGGGTAGCGGGGGACGAAGTGGGCTGTTTTTT. The J gene is TRBJ2-2, the V gene TRBV4-2, with 9 bases that match TRBD2. V trimming: 4 bases; J trimming: 13 bases; junction bases outside the gene matches: 16. This CDR3 region has 16 residues. Germline V gene lookup returns CDR1 LGHNA and CDR2 YNFKEQ.

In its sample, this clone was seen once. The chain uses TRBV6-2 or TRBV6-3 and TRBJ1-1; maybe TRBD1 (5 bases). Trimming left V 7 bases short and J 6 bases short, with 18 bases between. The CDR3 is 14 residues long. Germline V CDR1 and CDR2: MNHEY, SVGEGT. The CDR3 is CASTPPGGGAEAFF. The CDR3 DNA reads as TGTGCCAGCACCCCACCGGGGGGAGGTGCTGAAGCTTTCTTT.

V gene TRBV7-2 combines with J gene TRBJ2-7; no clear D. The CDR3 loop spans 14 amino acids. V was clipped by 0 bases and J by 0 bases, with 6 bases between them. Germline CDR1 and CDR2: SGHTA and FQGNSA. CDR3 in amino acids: CASSLAVSSYEQYF. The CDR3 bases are TGTGCCAGCAGCTTAGCGGTGAGCTCCTACGAGCAGTACTTC.

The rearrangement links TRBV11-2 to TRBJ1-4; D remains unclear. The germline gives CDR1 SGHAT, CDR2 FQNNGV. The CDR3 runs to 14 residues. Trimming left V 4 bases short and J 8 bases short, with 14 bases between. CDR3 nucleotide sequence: TGTGCCAGCAGCTCCAGTCACAGTGCGGAAAAACTGTTTTTT. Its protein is CASSSSHSAEKLFF.

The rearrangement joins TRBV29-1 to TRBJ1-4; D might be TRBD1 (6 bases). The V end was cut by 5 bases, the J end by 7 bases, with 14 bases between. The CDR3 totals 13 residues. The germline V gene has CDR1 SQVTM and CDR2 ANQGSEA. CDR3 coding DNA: TGCAGCGTTTATGTTGGGGGCGGTGAAAAACTGTTTTTT. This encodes CSVYVGGGEKLFF.

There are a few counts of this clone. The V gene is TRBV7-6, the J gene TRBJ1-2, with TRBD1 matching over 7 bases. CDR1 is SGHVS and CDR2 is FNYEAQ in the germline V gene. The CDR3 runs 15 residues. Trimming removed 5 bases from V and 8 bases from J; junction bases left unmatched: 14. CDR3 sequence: CASSPQRQGWSGYTF. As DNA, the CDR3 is TGTGCCAGCAGCCCCCAAAGACAGGGTTGGTCCGGCTACACCTTC.

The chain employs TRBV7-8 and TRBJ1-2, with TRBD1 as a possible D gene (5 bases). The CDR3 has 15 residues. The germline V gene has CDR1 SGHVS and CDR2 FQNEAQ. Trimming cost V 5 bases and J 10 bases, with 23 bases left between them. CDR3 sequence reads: CASSLGPDSHGAYTF. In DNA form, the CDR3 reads TGTGCCAGCAGCCTAGGGCCAGACAGTCATGGAGCCTACACCTTC.

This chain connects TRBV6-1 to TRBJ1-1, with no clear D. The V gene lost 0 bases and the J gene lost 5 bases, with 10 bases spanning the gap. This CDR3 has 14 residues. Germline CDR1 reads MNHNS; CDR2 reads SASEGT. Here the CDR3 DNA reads TGTGCCAGCAGTGAAGCGTCGTTAATAACTGAAGCTTTCTTT. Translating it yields CASSEASLITEAFF.